This entry lists 7 T cell receptor beta chains sequenced from one sample in a study of blood T cell repertoires in COVID-19. Using immunoSEQ multiplex PCR, the repertoire was profiled, and TCRdb retains in-frame clones only, with some absent. The sample records 250,000 to 350,000 clones, approximately 86% being singletons. The sequenced sample consisted of peripheral blood. The receptors derive from a woman aged 25 to 45 who had recovered from COVID-19.

The V gene is TRBV18, the J gene TRBJ2-7, with TRBD1 matching over 10 bases. Germline CDR1 KGHSH, CDR2 LQKENI. This CDR3 has 15 amino acids. J gave up 5 bases and V 6 bases, and 10 bases lay outside the gene matches. Here the CDR3 DNA reads TGTGCCAGCTCTCTAGGGACAGGGGTTGTCGACGAGCAGTACTTC. Protein sequence: CASSLGTGVVDEQYF.

CDR3 in amino acids: CASSLNPDYWRNEQFF. DNA of the CDR3: TGTGCCAGCAGCTTAAATCCGGACTACTGGCGCAATGAGCAGTTCTTC. The rearrangement links TRBV7-2 to TRBJ2-1, with a possible D match to TRBD2 (6 bases). V was cut by 2 bases and J by 6 bases, with 17 bases left in between. In germline, CDR1 is SGHTA, CDR2 FQGNSA. The CDR3 loop spans 16 amino acids.

The V gene is TRBV5-1, the J gene TRBJ1-3, with 12 bases aligning to TRBD1. The V segment lost 5 bases and the J segment 0 bases; nucleotides outside the gene matches: 9. Germline CDR1 SGHRS, CDR2 YFSETQ. This CDR3 has 18 amino acids. The CDR3 loop is CASRSGTGGASSGNTIYF. The CDR3 nucleotides read TGCGCCAGCAGGTCCGGGACAGGGGGCGCAAGCTCTGGAAACACCATATATTTT.

The chain employs TRBV19 and TRBJ1-1; 9 bases map to TRBD1. Per germline, CDR1 LNHDA and CDR2 SQIVND (reference sequence). The junction had 3 bases not matched to a gene; V was cut back by 6 bases and J by 1 base. The CDR3 consists of 14 residues. As DNA, the CDR3 is TGTGCCAGTAGGGGACAGGGACAGAACACTGAAGCTTTCTTT. It encodes CASRGQGQNTEAFF.

This clone was recorded once. J is TRBJ2-1 and V is TRBV27; 9 positions agree with TRBD2. The CDR3 loop spans 16 amino acids. Germline CDR1 and CDR2: MNHEY and SMNVEV (reference sequence). The V segment lost 0 bases and the J segment 6 bases; nucleotides outside the gene matches: 6. The CDR3 spells CASSLSGGGAPNEQFF. The CDR3 DNA is TGTGCCAGCAGTTTATCGGGCGGGGGGGCCCCCAATGAGCAGTTCTTC.

The chain employs TRBV5-6 and TRBJ2-3, with TRBD2 identical over 7 bases. V lost 0 bases and J lost 6; bases outside the gene matches: 4. CDR3 size: 14 residues. CDR1 is SGHDT and CDR2 is YYEEEE in the germline V gene. CDR3 nucleotide sequence: TGTGCCAGCAGCTTGGCGGTGGGAGGGGATACGCAGTATTTT. Its protein product is CASSLAVGGDTQYF. Drawing the rest from reference TRBV5-6 and TRBJ2-3, the complete variable domain is DAGVTQSPTHLIKTRGQQVTLRCSPKSGHDTVSWYQQALGQGPQFIFQYYEEEERQRGNFPDRFSGHQFPNYSSELNVNALLLGDSALYLCASSLAVGGDTQYFGPGTRLTVL.

This chain links TRBV28 with TRBJ2-7; TRBD1 matches at 7 bases. CDR1 and CDR2 from the germline V gene are MDHEN and SYDVKM. The junction had 4 bases not matched to a gene; V was cut back by 5 bases and J by 0 bases. There are 14 residues in the CDR3. DNA of the CDR3: TGTGCCAGCAGTCCCGGGACAGACTCCTACGAGCAGTACTTC. This gives the protein CASSPGTDSYEQYF. The full variable domain, in which reference TRBV28 and TRBJ2-7 provide the parts outside the CDR3, is DVKVTQSSRYLVKRTGEKVFLECVQDMDHENMFWYRQDPGLGLRLIYFSYDVKMKEKGDIPEGYSVSREKKERFSLILESASTNQTSMYLCASSPGTDSYEQYFGPGTRLTVT.